These 25 T cell receptor beta chains came from one sample sequenced in a study of control samples from healthy donors and cancer patients. Repertoires were generated with immunoSEQ multiplex PCR, while TCRdb's copy carries only in-frame clones and drops some. The sample shows roughly 150,000 clones, over 85% of them seen only once. The sample comprised blood. These receptors were taken from a middle-aged man in good health.

V is TRBV27 and J is TRBJ2-2, with 11 bases lining up with TRBD1. Germline V gene lookup returns CDR1 MNHEY and CDR2 SMNVEV (reference sequence). The J segment lost 5 bases and the V segment lost 4 bases, leaving 3 bases of the junction unmatched. This CDR3 comprises 15 residues. This chain's CDR3 is CASSSGTGGTGELFF. The CDR3, as DNA: TGTGCCAGCAGTTCCGGGACAGGGGGTACCGGGGAGCTGTTTTTT.

The V gene is TRBV6-4, the J gene TRBJ2-1; 12 nucleotides line up with TRBD2. V gave up 5 bases and J gave up 7 bases; unmatched junction bases: 9. Germline V gives CDR1 MRHNA, CDR2 SNTAGT. This CDR3 has 16 amino acids. The CDR3 protein is CASSRLAGEVLNEQFF. For the CDR3, the DNA is TGTGCCAGCAGTCGACTAGCGGGAGAGGTTCTGAATGAGCAGTTCTTC.

This clone has just one count. The V and J genes are TRBV15 and TRBJ1-5; TRBD1 aligns across 10 bases. Unmatched junction bases numbered 11, after V lost 0 bases and J lost 6 bases. Looked up from germline, CDR1 is LNHNV and CDR2 is YYDKDF (reference sequence). CDR3 length: 18 residues. The CDR3 region is CATSRDFDGTGERQPQHF. CDR3 nucleotides: TGTGCCACCAGCAGAGATTTTGATGGGACAGGGGAACGTCAGCCCCAGCATTTT.

This rearrangement joins TRBV11-2 to TRBJ2-7, with TRBD2 matching 9 bases. The CDR3 loop spans 15 amino acids. V was clipped by 4 bases and J by 1 base; unmatched bases: 5. CDR1 and CDR2 (germline): SGHAT, FQNNGV. CDR3 sequence (DNA): TGTGCCAGCAGCTCCCCCCTAGCGGGATCCTACGAGCAGTACTTC. This encodes CASSSPLAGSYEQYF.

CDR3 loop: CASTTGSGPTGELFF. DNA of the CDR3: TGTGCCAGCACCACGGGGTCAGGGCCAACCGGGGAGCTGTTTTTT. The chain employs TRBV2 and TRBJ2-2; D is perhaps TRBD1 or TRBD2 (5 bases each). The CDR3 extends over 15 amino acids. CDR1 and CDR2 from the germline V gene are SNHLY and FYNNEI. V lost 7 bases, J lost 5 bases, and 17 bases lay in between.

The gene calls are TRBV5-4 and TRBJ2-7; no reliable D call. Germline V lookup: CDR1 SGHNT, CDR2 YYREEE (reference sequence). V was cut by 3 bases and J by 0 bases, with 13 bases left in between. CDR3 length equals 15 residues. The CDR3 is CASSSRWLSSYEQYF. CDR3 sequence (DNA): TGTGCCAGCAGCTCACGGTGGTTGAGCTCCTACGAGCAGTACTTC. Drawing the rest from reference TRBV5-4 and TRBJ2-7, the complete variable domain is ETGVTQSPTHLIKTRGQQVTLRCSSQSGHNTVSWYQQALGQGPQFIFQYYREEENGRGNFPPRFSGLQFPNYSSELNVNALELDDSALYLCASSSRWLSSYEQYFGPGTRLTVT.

The chain employs TRBV2 and TRBJ1-2; D gene ambiguous. This CDR3 has 12 residues. V was cut by 6 bases and J by 4 bases, with 9 bases left in between. Germline-derived CDR1 and CDR2 are SNHLY and FYNNEI. CDR3 sequence: CASSAMGYGYTF. CDR3 bases: TGTGCCAGCAGCGCTATGGGCTATGGCTACACCTTC.

V is TRBV5-5 and J is TRBJ2-1; 10 bases line up with TRBD2. This CDR3 is 16 amino acids long. CDR1 is SGHKS, CDR2 YYEKEE, per germline (reference sequence). The V segment lost 2 bases and the J segment 9 bases; nucleotides outside the gene matches: 11. In DNA, the CDR3 is TGTGCCAGCAGCTTTGTGCCTAGCGGGAGTATAAGTGAGCAGTTCTTC. Its translation: CASSFVPSGSISEQFF.

The genes are TRBV19 and TRBJ1-5; D gene unclear. CDR1 and CDR2 from the germline V gene are LNHDA and SQIVND (reference sequence). V was shortened by 3 bases and J by 15 bases, with 21 bases between the two germline ends. This CDR3 has 14 residues. The DNA of the CDR3 is TGTGCCAGTAGTATTCCGAACTCTGGGCCCGTCGGGCATTTT. Its translation: CASSIPNSGPVGHF. The full variable domain, in which reference TRBV19 and TRBJ1-5 provide the parts outside the CDR3, is DGGITQSPKYLFRKEGQNVTLSCEQNLNHDAMYWYRQDPGQGLRLIYYSQIVNDFQKGDIAEGYSVSREKKESFPLTVTSAQKNPTAFYLCASSIPNSGPVGHFGDGTRLSIL.

This clone was picked up one time. V is TRBV5-1 and J is TRBJ2-7; 11 positions match TRBD1. With 3 bases clipped from V and 3 bases from J, the junction kept 5 bases outside the gene matches. Germline values: CDR1 SGHRS, CDR2 YFSETQ. CDR3 size: 15 residues. CDR3 protein: CASSSRTGGFYEQYF. The CDR3 region has the DNA TGCGCCAGCAGCTCCAGGACAGGGGGCTTCTACGAGCAGTACTTC.

A note on this clone: Additional DNA sequences in this sample encode the identical CDR3. This sequence joins TRBV15 and TRBJ1-2; no reliable D call. This CDR3 spans 14 amino acids. V dropped 0 bases and J dropped 4 bases, with 9 bases sitting between them. In germline, CDR1 is LNHNV, CDR2 YYDKDF (reference sequence). The CDR3 DNA sequence: TGTGCCACCAGCAGAGATCCCCAGAGCTATGGCTACACCTTC. It codes for CATSRDPQSYGYTF.

This CDR3 is CASSLEGRETQYF. In DNA form, the CDR3 reads TGCGCCAGCAGCTTGGAGGGCCGGGAGACCCAGTACTTC. J is TRBJ2-5 and V is TRBV5-1; D unclear. Germline V lookup: CDR1 SGHRS, CDR2 YFSETQ. The V and J ends lost 0 bases and 5 bases respectively, with 8 bases between them. There are 13 residues in the CDR3.

This sequence joins TRBV30 and TRBJ2-1, with D perhaps matching TRBD1 (6 bases). Germline values: CDR1 GTSNPN, CDR2 SVGIG (reference sequence). This CDR3 has 15 residues. The V gene lost 0 bases and the J gene lost 4 bases, with 13 bases spanning the gap. The CDR3 DNA reads TGTGCCTGGAGTGTAGGCAGTGGACAGTACAATGAGCAGTTCTTC. It codes for CAWSVGSGQYNEQFF.

The chain has TRBV24-1 and TRBJ2-2, with no clear D. The CDR3 length is 14 residues. The V gene's germline CDR1 is KGHDR and CDR2 SFDVKD. With 4 bases removed from V and 1 base from J, the gap between germline ends came to 6 bases. The CDR3 is CATSEAGNTGELFF. DNA of the CDR3: TGTGCCACCAGTGAAGCAGGGAACACCGGGGAGCTGTTTTTT.

The chain recombines TRBV27 with TRBJ2-7, with D perhaps matching TRBD1 or TRBD2 (7 bases each). V was cut by 5 bases and J by 7 bases, with 18 bases left in between. Germline-derived CDR1 and CDR2 are MNHEY and SMNVEV (reference sequence). The CDR3 has 14 residues. This CDR3 reads CASSDRQGGWEQYF. DNA of the CDR3: TGTGCCAGCAGTGATAGACAGGGAGGGTGGGAGCAGTACTTC.

The table lists this clone with a count of one. This chain links TRBV30 with TRBJ2-5; 8 nucleotides match TRBD1. The J segment lost 3 bases and the V segment lost 0 bases, leaving 6 bases of the junction unmatched. This CDR3 is 15 amino acids long. Germline V gene sequence: CDR1 GTSNPN, CDR2 SVGIG (reference sequence). CDR3 amino acids: CAWSVQGQAKETQYF. The CDR3 region has the DNA TGTGCCTGGAGTGTACAGGGACAGGCAAAAGAGACCCAGTACTTC. Combining the CDR3 with reference TRBV30 and TRBJ2-5 gives the whole variable domain SQTIHQWPATLVQPVGSPLSLECTVEGTSNPNLYWYRQAAGRGLQLLFYSVGIGQISSEVPQNLSASRPQDRQFILSSKKLLLSDSGFYLCAWSVQGQAKETQYFGPGTRLLVL.

The gene calls are TRBV11-3 and TRBJ2-1, with D perhaps being TRBD1 or TRBD2 (5 bases each). The CDR3 runs to 16 residues. Trimming took off 1 base at V and 12 bases at J, with 22 bases between the two ends. Germline CDR1 SGHNT, CDR2 YENEEA. The CDR3 bases are TGTGCCAGCAGCTTAGGGGGGACCATAGGGAACATGGGGCAGTTCTTC. It specifies CASSLGGTIGNMGQFF. Full variable domain (remainder filled in from reference TRBV11-3 and TRBJ2-1): EAGVVQSPRYKIIEKKQPVAFWCNPISGHNTLYWYLQNLGQGPELLIRYENEEAVDDSQLPKDRFSAERLKGVDSTLKIQPAELGDSAVYLCASSLGGTIGNMGQFFGPGTRLTVL.

This chain connects TRBV18 to TRBJ2-7; TRBD2 aligns across 7 bases. Germline loops: CDR1 KGHSH, CDR2 LQKENI. V shed 6 bases and J 6 bases; nucleotides not matched to a gene: 11. The length of the CDR3 is 14 residues. The CDR3 sequence: CASSLTSDTTEQYF. The CDR3 DNA is TGTGCCAGCTCTCTAACTAGCGATACGACCGAGCAGTACTTC.

The chain recombines TRBV11-1 with TRBJ2-3; 8 nucleotides line up with TRBD1. Per germline, CDR1 SGHAT and CDR2 FQDESV (reference sequence). V lost 1 base, J lost 1 base, and 1 base stayed unmatched. The CDR3 contains 15 residues. The CDR3 protein is CASSLGTGRTDTQYF. The DNA of the CDR3 is TGTGCCAGCAGCTTAGGGACAGGGCGCACAGATACGCAGTATTTT. Filled out from reference TRBV11-1 and TRBJ2-3, the complete variable domain reads EAEVAQSPRYKITEKSQAVAFWCDPISGHATLYWYRQILGQGPELLVQFQDESVVDDSQLPKDRFSAERLKGVDSTLKIQPAELGDSAMYLCASSLGTGRTDTQYFGPGTRLTVL.

This clone was seen only once. The chain combines TRBV7-3 with TRBJ1-1, with D maybe TRBD1 (5 bases). Deletions cut 4 bases from V and 6 bases from J, with 15 bases between. Germline V gene sequence: CDR1 SGHTA, CDR2 FQGTGA. This CDR3 region has 14 residues. For the CDR3, the DNA is TGTGCCAGCAGCTCTTCGACAGCGAGGGCTGAAGCTTTCTTT. Translating it yields CASSSSTARAEAFF.

The chain has TRBV15 and TRBJ1-2; 8 bases are a match to TRBD1. The CDR3 is made up of 15 amino acids. CDR1 and CDR2 from the germline V gene are LNHNV and YYDKDF (reference sequence). The trim removed 0 bases at V and 4 bases at J, leaving 4 bases unmatched. The DNA for the CDR3 is TGTGCCACCAGCAGAGATGGACAGGGTGGCTATGGCTACACCTTC. This encodes CATSRDGQGGYGYTF.

This chain joins TRBV14 and TRBJ1-5; D uncertain. Germline CDR1 reads SGHDN; CDR2 reads FVKESK. This CDR3 spans 15 amino acids. V lost 5 bases to trimming and J lost 0 bases, with 11 bases between them. CDR3: CASSKRTDSNQPQHF. CDR3 DNA: TGTGCCAGCAGCAAAAGGACGGATAGCAATCAGCCCCAGCATTTT. The full variable domain, its missing parts supplied by reference TRBV14 and TRBJ1-5, is EAGVTQFPSHSVIEKGQTVTLRCDPISGHDNLYWYRRVMGKEIKFLLHFVKESKQDESGMPNNRFLAERTGGTYSTLKVQPAELEDSGVYFCASSKRTDSNQPQHFGDGTRLSIL.

The CDR3 here is CASSLRRDRTYEQYF. CDR3 coding DNA: TGTGCCAGCAGCTTAAGACGGGACAGAACCTACGAGCAGTACTTC. The gene calls are TRBV7-2 and TRBJ2-7; 7 bases align to TRBD1. Germline V gene sequence: CDR1 SGHTA, CDR2 FQGNSA. Trimming at V came to 2 bases and at J to 2 bases, leaving 6 bases not matched to a gene. The CDR3 consists of 15 residues.

This chain uses TRBV19 with TRBJ2-6; 7 positions match TRBD1. The germline V gene has CDR1 LNHDA and CDR2 SQIVND (reference sequence). The junction had 12 bases not matched to a gene; V was cut back by 6 bases and J by 1 base. CDR3 length: 18 amino acids. The CDR3 loop reads CASRTGSFLGSGANVLTF. In DNA form, the CDR3 reads TGTGCCAGTAGGACAGGGAGCTTCCTTGGGTCTGGGGCCAACGTCCTGACTTTC.

CDR3 sequence: CASEASGSSKEQYF. CDR3 in DNA: TGCGCCAGCGAGGCTAGCGGGAGTTCGAAAGAGCAGTACTTC. V and J are TRBV5-1 and TRBJ2-7; TRBD2 matches at 10 bases. This CDR3 comprises 14 residues. V shed 7 bases and J 7 bases; nucleotides not matched to a gene: 11. Germline loops: CDR1 SGHRS, CDR2 YFSETQ.